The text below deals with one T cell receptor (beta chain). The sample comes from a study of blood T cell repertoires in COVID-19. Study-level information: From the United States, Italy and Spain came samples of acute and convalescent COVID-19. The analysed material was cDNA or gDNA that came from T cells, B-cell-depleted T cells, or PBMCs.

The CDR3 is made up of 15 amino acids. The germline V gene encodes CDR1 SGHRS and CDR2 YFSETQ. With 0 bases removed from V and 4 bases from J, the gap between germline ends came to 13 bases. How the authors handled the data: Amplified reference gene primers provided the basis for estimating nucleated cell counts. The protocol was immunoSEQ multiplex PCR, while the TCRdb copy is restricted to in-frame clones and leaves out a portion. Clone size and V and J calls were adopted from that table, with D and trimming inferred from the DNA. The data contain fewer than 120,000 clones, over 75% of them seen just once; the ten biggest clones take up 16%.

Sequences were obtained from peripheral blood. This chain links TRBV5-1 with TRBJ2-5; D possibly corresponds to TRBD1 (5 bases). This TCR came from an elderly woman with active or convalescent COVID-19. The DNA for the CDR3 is TGCGCCAGCAGCTTGGGGACACCCCGTGGAGAGACCCAGTACTTC. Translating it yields CASSLGTPRGETQYF.